This T cell receptor beta chain was recovered during a study of response to subunit inactivated influenza vaccine. The study, taken as a whole, reports: Every seasonal influenza vaccination brings in few new T cells, the authors suggested.

The CDR3 spans 14 residues. Per germline, CDR1 SEHNR and CDR2 FQNEAQ (reference sequence). The germline V and J ends were trimmed by 7 bases and 0 bases, with 10 bases remaining between them. TCRdb ran MiXCR on the RT-PCR reads and lists one entry per CDR3 protein. The sample yields approximately 310,000 distinct CDR3 sequences, about a fifth seen once. This clonotype was found a few times. Its target is unknown. Sequencing used PBMCs from blood, obtained approximately 20 months after vaccination. The gene calls are TRBV7-9 and TRBJ2-1, with D possibly matching TRBD1 (6 bases). The clonotype was recovered from a man in his fifties or sixties who received an inactivated influenza vaccine. CDR3 coding DNA: TGTGCCAGCACTACAGGGAGCTCCTACAATGAGCAGTTCTTC. Residues: CASTTGSSYNEQFF.